The T cell receptor beta chain described here comes from a study of T cells in Graves' hyperthyroidism and ophthalmopathy. CDR3 length: 11 residues. Per germline, CDR1 SQVTM and CDR2 ANQGSEA. Amplified TCR beta CDR3 regions derived from RNA transcripts. A first-round RT-PCR of the TCR CDR3 used the HTBI primer set. TCRdb used MiXCR to reprocess the multiplex PCR reads, holding one entry per CDR3 protein. The sample carries 400,000 to 600,000 distinct CDR3 sequences, more than 20% recorded once. In its sample, this clonotype was seen many times. Its antigen is not known. Study findings and constraints: The model identified upcoming ophthalmopathy a median 6.5 months ahead of onset.

No ophthalmopathy progression within 18 months constituted stable Graves' hyperthyroidism. Extraction of PBMCs used 8.5 to 10 ml of fresh peripheral blood. V gene TRBV29-1 combines with J gene TRBJ1-2; a possible D gene is TRBD1 (6 bases). The clonotype comes from a young man with Graves' hyperthyroidism. The material sequenced was blood. The CDR3, as DNA: TGCGGAACGGCAGGGGTTTATGGCTACACCTTC. Protein: CGTAGVYGYTF.